This T cell receptor beta chain was identified during a study of control samples from healthy donors and cancer patients (dated by TCRdb to about 2020). The CDR1 and CDR2 encoded by the germline V gene (reference sequence) are SGHNT and YYREEE. The germline V end is reduced by 3 bases and the J end by 0 bases; junction bases left unmatched: 11. Measured from the cysteine to the phenylalanine, the CDR3 is 18 residues long. Kept here is only the CDR3 DNA, which spans 54 bases and is read in frame from base 1. The sample holds one count of this clone. Its cognate antigen has yet to be identified. Nothing much larger sits one base from this clone, and base qualities are not available. To prepare the library, the immunoSEQ multiplex PCR assay was applied. What TCRdb holds here is the immuneACCESS table cut down to in-frame rearrangements. Part of the clones is not present; checked against another copy, under half of the missing clones reflect an unresolved V gene, and the others are unexplained. This sample has over 200,000 clones in its table, and roughly 80% of those were observed once. 13% of the sample belongs to the ten largest clones.

This chain joins TRBV5-4 to TRBJ2-4; TRBD2 lines up with 8 middle nucleotides. Sequenced material: PBMCs. This receptor was taken from a woman between 55 and 75 years old with lung cancer. The CDR3 is CASSWTGLGDLAKNIQYF. The bases read TGTGCCAGCAGCTGGACGGGACTAGGAGACCTAGCCAAAAACATTCAGTACTTC.